What follows are 30 T cell receptor beta chains derived from one specimen sequenced in a study of shared clonotypes between healthy human individuals. TCRdb's copy holds only in-frame clones and misses some; the assay was immunoSEQ multiplex PCR. Of around 440,000 clones detected, approximately 71% appear once; the ten largest clones hold about 12%. Sequencing input: PBMCs. The origin of the receptors is a woman between 35 and 50 years old in good health. Some clones in this sample may be carry-over from other donors' samples.

The V call is TRBV27, the J call TRBJ2-7; tentatively, D is TRBD2 (5 bases). The length of the CDR3 is 14 residues. Germline V gene lookup returns CDR1 MNHEY and CDR2 SMNVEV (reference sequence). V shed 3 bases and J shed 3 bases, with 12 bases lying between them. This chain's CDR3 is CASSFSRGNYEQYF. Written as DNA, the CDR3 is TGTGCCAGCAGTTTCTCAAGAGGGAACTACGAGCAGTACTTC.

This clone was detected once. This sample includes further DNA sequences coding for the same CDR3. The chain employs TRBV18 and TRBJ2-7; D is unclear. This CDR3 is 13 amino acids long. Germline CDR1 reads KGHSH; CDR2 reads LQKENI. Trimming left V 2 bases short and J 3 bases short, with 8 bases between. The DNA of the CDR3 is TGTGCCAGCTCACCAGGAACGGACTACGAGCAGTACTTC. This gives the protein CASSPGTDYEQYF. Full variable domain (rest looked up from reference TRBV18 and TRBJ2-7): NAGVMQNPRHLVRRRGQEARLRCSPMKGHSHVYWYRQLPEEGLKFMVYLQKENIIDESGMPKERFSAEFPKEGPSILRIQQVVRGDSAAYFCASSPGTDYEQYFGPGTRLTVT.

CDR3 in amino acids: CASSPQGLGNTEAFF. The CDR3 region has the DNA TGTGCCAGCAGCCCACAGGGGTTGGGGAACACTGAAGCTTTCTTT. The genes are TRBV5-6 and TRBJ1-1, with 7 bases matching TRBD1. The CDR3 length is 15 residues. Germline V gives CDR1 SGHDT, CDR2 YYEEEE. V shed 4 bases and J 1 base; nucleotides not matched to a gene: 7.

This clone was detected only once. This probably arose from a read error, given a far larger clone one base away. The chain recombines TRBV19 with TRBJ2-6, with D possibly TRBD1 on 5 matching bases. Germline V gives CDR1 LNHDA, CDR2 SQIVND (reference sequence). The CDR3 length is 18 residues. The CDR3 here is CASSSTTALSSGANVPTF. CDR3 DNA sequence: TGTGCCAGTAGTAGTACGACAGCGCTGAGCTCTGGGGCCAACGTCCCGACTTTC.

The rearrangement uses TRBV19 and TRBJ1-5; tentative D call: TRBD1 (6 bases). Trimming pared 0 bases from V and 2 bases from J, leaving 14 bases between. The germline V gene has CDR1 LNHDA and CDR2 SQIVND (reference sequence). The CDR3 spans 17 residues. In nucleotides, the CDR3 is TGTGCCAGTAGTATAGATTCGGCAGGGGTGGGCAATCAGCCCCAGCATTTT. Its protein product is CASSIDSAGVGNQPQHF.

V and J are TRBV4-1 and TRBJ2-2; D remains unclear. V lost 3 bases and J 1 base, leaving 9 bases between the germline ends. The CDR3 contains 15 residues. Germline CDR1 is MGHRA and CDR2 is YSYEKL. The CDR3 bases are TGCGCCAGCAGCCACTACCCCCTGAACACCGGGGAGCTGTTTTTT. Amino acids: CASSHYPLNTGELFF.

This clone showed up just a few times. The chain links TRBV19 to TRBJ2-7, with D perhaps TRBD2 (6 bases). Germline assignment: CDR1 LNHDA and CDR2 SQIVND (reference sequence). Deletions cut 5 bases from V and 2 bases from J, with 13 bases between. The CDR3 is 14 residues long. Here the CDR3 reads CASSQAGLTYEQYF. In DNA form, the CDR3 reads TGTGCCAGTAGTCAAGCGGGCCTAACCTACGAGCAGTACTTC.

The chain recombines TRBV6-5 with TRBJ2-7; tentatively, D is TRBD1 (6 bases). In germline, CDR1 is MNHEY, CDR2 SVGAGI. Between the trimmed V and J ends, which lost 7 bases and 7 bases, there was a span of 11 bases. The CDR3 loop spans 11 amino acids. Here the CDR3 reads CASTRGEEQYF. The CDR3 nucleotides are TGTGCCAGCACCAGGGGAGAAGAGCAGTACTTC.

As regards this clone: A far larger clone is only one base removed, so a read error is likely. This rearrangement joins TRBV18 to TRBJ2-5; D gene ambiguous. Germline-derived CDR1 and CDR2 are KGHSH and LQKENI. Trimming shortened V by 0 bases and J by 10 bases, and 12 bases separated the two germline ends. The CDR3 spans 13 residues. The CDR3 is CASSPPGSPGQYF. The DNA for the CDR3 is TGTGCCAGCTCACCACCTGGCAGCCCGGGCCAGTACTTC.

The table lists this clone with many counts. The same CDR3 can be traced to other DNA sequences in this sample. The CDR3 reads CASRRTAYNQPQHF. The CDR3 DNA reads TGTGCCAGCAGGAGGACCGCGTATAATCAGCCCCAGCATTTT. The V gene is TRBV6-5, the J gene TRBJ1-5; D is unclear. The CDR3 is made up of 14 amino acids. The ends were cut back, 6 bases at V and 4 bases at J, with 13 bases in the middle. Germline-derived CDR1 and CDR2 are MNHEY and SVGAGI.

J is TRBJ2-7 and V is TRBV7-2; 8 nucleotides line up with TRBD2. Germline V gene sequence: CDR1 SGHTA, CDR2 FQGNSA. The CDR3 runs 15 residues. The J segment lost 6 bases and the V segment lost 2 bases, leaving 9 bases of the junction unmatched. The CDR3 sequence is CASSLIPAGACEQYF. The CDR3 bases are TGTGCCAGCAGCTTAATTCCAGCGGGAGCCTGCGAGCAGTACTTC.

This clone was picked up many times. The identical CDR3 is also encoded by other nucleotide sequences in the sample. Here the CDR3 DNA reads TGTGCCAGCAGCTTCGGACTAGGCTCATACGAGCAGTACTTC. This codes for CASSFGLGSYEQYF. The V and J genes are TRBV7-2 and TRBJ2-7, with 7 bases fitting TRBD2. Germline V gene data show CDR1 as SGHTA and CDR2 as FQGNSA. The CDR3 has 14 residues. With 3 bases clipped from V and 4 bases from J, the junction kept 6 bases outside the gene matches.

This clone came up many times. This chain joins TRBV30 and TRBJ2-3; possibly TRBD1 or TRBD2 for D (5 bases each). There are 16 residues in the CDR3. Germline lookup yields CDR1 GTSNPN and CDR2 SVGIG (reference sequence). V was clipped by 0 bases and J by 2 bases, with 15 bases between them. CDR3 protein: CAWSVRRGEITDTQYF. In DNA, the CDR3 is TGTGCCTGGAGTGTACGTAGAGGGGAAATCACAGATACGCAGTATTTT. The full variable domain, with the rest looked up from reference TRBV30 and TRBJ2-3, is SQTIHQWPATLVQPVGSPLSLECTVEGTSNPNLYWYRQAAGRGLQLLFYSVGIGQISSEVPQNLSASRPQDRQFILSSKKLLLSDSGFYLCAWSVRRGEITDTQYFGPGTRLTVL.

The rearrangement uses TRBV28 and TRBJ1-4; D is possibly TRBD1 (6 bases). V lost 6 bases and J lost 5, with 13 bases in between. The germline gives CDR1 MDHEN, CDR2 SYDVKM. CDR3 size: 14 residues. The CDR3 nucleotides are TGTGCCAGCAGCCACGGGACATTAAATGAAAAACTGTTTTTT. It specifies CASSHGTLNEKLFF.

This clone was detected a few times. The chain combines TRBV7-9 with TRBJ2-7; D is unresolved. CDR1 and CDR2 (germline): SEHNR, FQNEAQ (reference sequence). The CDR3 consists of 16 residues. The V end was cut by 1 base, the J end by 0 bases, with 13 bases between. The CDR3: CASSLDGLEYSYEQYF. CDR3 nucleotides: TGTGCCAGCAGCTTAGATGGGCTAGAATACTCCTACGAGCAGTACTTC.

V usage is TRBV19 and J usage is TRBJ1-1; 7 bases match TRBD1. CDR1 and CDR2 from the germline V gene are LNHDA and SQIVND (reference sequence). This CDR3 has 14 amino acids. The V and J ends lost 8 bases and 3 bases, in that order; junction bases with no gene match: 9. The CDR3 here is CASRKGQRYTEAFF. The CDR3 nucleotides are TGTGCCAGTCGAAAGGGACAGCGCTACACTGAAGCTTTCTTT.

This clone was counted many times. This rearrangement joins TRBV6-1 to TRBJ1-4; 7 nucleotides match TRBD1. From germline, CDR1 is MNHNS and CDR2 SASEGT. Losses at the gene ends were 6 bases for V and 8 bases for J; bases not matched to a gene: 9. This CDR3 contains 14 residues. The CDR3 DNA reads TGTGCCAGCAGGAGACAGGGAGGGGAGGAAAAACTGTTTTTT. Translating gives CASRRQGGEEKLFF.

This clone was counted once. The CDR3 here is CASGSSPPDGELFF. Written as DNA, the CDR3 is TGTGCTAGTGGTTCCTCGCCCCCGGACGGGGAGCTGTTTTTT. The V and J genes are TRBV12-5 and TRBJ2-2; D unresolved. Trimming took 4 bases from V and 7 from J, leaving 13 bases between them. Germline CDR1 and CDR2: LGHNT and FRNRAP. The CDR3 spans 14 residues.

This rearrangement joins TRBV28 to TRBJ2-7; 10 nucleotides match TRBD1. With V trimmed by 8 bases and J by 7 bases, 8 bases remained unmatched. Germline CDR1 MDHEN, CDR2 SYDVKM. This CDR3 has 13 residues. CDR3 bases: TGTGCCAGCGTAAGACAGGGGGCGGGGGAGCAGTACTTC. Amino acid sequence: CASVRQGAGEQYF. Filled out from reference TRBV28 and TRBJ2-7, the complete variable domain reads DVKVTQSSRYLVKRTGEKVFLECVQDMDHENMFWYRQDPGLGLRLIYFSYDVKMKEKGDIPEGYSVSREKKERFSLILESASTNQTSMYLCASVRQGAGEQYFGPGTRLTVT.

Of note for this clone: A far larger clone is one nucleotide away, so this likely arose from a read error. The same CDR3 can be traced to other DNA sequences in this sample. The V and J genes are TRBV4-2 and TRBJ2-3, with 14 bases fitting TRBD2. The V gene's germline CDR1 is LGHNA and CDR2 YNFKEQ. The J segment lost 7 bases and the V segment lost 1 base, leaving 1 base of the junction unmatched. The length of the CDR3 is 15 residues. CDR3 nucleotide sequence: TGTGCCAGCAGCCAAGGGACTAGCGGGAGGAATACGCAGTATTTT. Amino acid sequence: CASSQGTSGRNTQYF.

The genes are TRBV5-1 and TRBJ2-7; D possibly corresponds to TRBD2 (6 bases). CDR1 is SGHRS, CDR2 YFSETQ, per germline. The V gene lost 1 base and the J gene lost 3 bases, with 11 bases spanning the gap. The CDR3 is 14 amino acids. The CDR3 is CASSLLGGDYEQYF. CDR3 DNA: TGCGCCAGCAGCTTGTTGGGGGGAGACTACGAGCAGTACTTC. Supplemented by reference TRBV5-1 and TRBJ2-7, the full variable domain reads KAGVTQTPRYLIKTRGQQVTLSCSPISGHRSVSWYQQTPGQGLQFLFEYFSETQRNKGNFPGRFSGRQFSNSRSEMNVSTLELGDSALYLCASSLLGGDYEQYFGPGTRLTVT.

The CDR3 sequence is CASSEYSGGIGTDTQYF. Written as DNA, the CDR3 is TGTGCCAGCAGTGAATATTCGGGGGGCATTGGCACAGATACGCAGTATTTT. J is TRBJ2-3 and V is TRBV25-1; tentatively, D is TRBD2 (7 bases). Germline CDR1 is MGHDK and CDR2 is SYGVNS. V lost 0 bases and J 1 base, leaving 14 bases between the germline ends. The CDR3 has 17 amino acids.

This chain joins TRBV7-2 and TRBJ1-2, with TRBD1 as a possible D gene (6 bases). The CDR3 length is 14 residues. V lost 4 bases and J 6 bases, leaving 15 bases between the germline ends. In germline, CDR1 is SGHTA, CDR2 FQGNSA. The CDR3, as DNA: TGTGCCAGCAGCTCGGGACAAAGGGTGAATGGCTACACCTTC. As protein: CASSSGQRVNGYTF.

This chain connects TRBV19 to TRBJ1-5; 7 positions agree with TRBD1. The CDR3 is 16 residues long. Germline assignment: CDR1 LNHDA and CDR2 SQIVND (reference sequence). J lost 3 bases, V lost 2 bases, and 7 bases had no gene match. The CDR3 DNA is TGTGCCAGTAGTATATTGGGACAGTGGACCAATCAGCCCCAGCATTTT. Amino acids: CASSILGQWTNQPQHF.

Worth noting for this clone: This sequence is one base from a far larger clone and is likely a read error. The same CDR3 is also encoded by other DNA sequences in this sample. V gene TRBV7-9 combines with J gene TRBJ1-6; 10 nucleotides agree with TRBD1. From germline, CDR1 is SEHNR and CDR2 FQNEAQ (reference sequence). The CDR3 runs to 15 residues. The CDR3 protein is CASSSGTGANSPLHF. The CDR3 region has the DNA TGTGCCAGCAGCTCGGGGACAGGGGCAAATTCACCCCTCCACTTC.

V is TRBV18 and J is TRBJ2-1; 10 bases map to TRBD2. Trimming at V came to 3 bases and at J to 3 bases, leaving 5 bases not matched to a gene. The CDR3 has 16 amino acids. Per the germline V gene, CDR1 is KGHSH and CDR2 is LQKENI. The CDR3 sequence: CASSPSLAGVYNEQFF. For the CDR3, the DNA is TGTGCCAGCTCACCCTCCCTAGCGGGAGTCTACAATGAGCAGTTCTTC.

The chain uses TRBV7-2 and TRBJ2-2; D perhaps matches TRBD2 (5 bases). Germline V gives CDR1 SGHTA, CDR2 FQGNSA. The CDR3 has 14 amino acids. Trimming removed 0 bases from V and 6 bases from J, with 8 bases in between. In DNA form, the CDR3 reads TGTGCCAGCAGCTTAGCGCCTAGCTCCGGGGAGCTGTTTTTT. Its protein product is CASSLAPSSGELFF.

The chain is built from TRBV5-1 and TRBJ2-1, with 10 bases that match TRBD2. V was clipped by 4 bases and J by 8 bases; unmatched bases: 12. Per the germline V gene, CDR1 is SGHRS and CDR2 is YFSETQ. The CDR3 is made up of 16 amino acids. For the CDR3, the DNA is TGCGCCAGCAGCCGGGGGGCGCTAGCGGGAGTCGATGAGCAGTTCTTC. Translating gives CASSRGALAGVDEQFF.

This clone has only a few counts. V usage is TRBV2 and J usage is TRBJ2-6, with D perhaps TRBD1 (7 bases). The CDR3 contains 15 residues. Germline-derived CDR1 and CDR2 are SNHLY and FYNNEI. With 3 bases removed from V and 3 bases from J, the gap between germline ends came to 9 bases. The CDR3 sequence: CASSDQGGGANVLTF. The CDR3, as DNA: TGTGCCAGCAGTGACCAGGGGGGTGGGGCCAACGTCCTGACTTTC.

The table lists this clone with a few counts. The rearrangement uses TRBV2 and TRBJ1-5, with 12 bases fitting TRBD1. CDR1 is SNHLY, CDR2 FYNNEI, per germline. The length of the CDR3 is 15 residues. The V gene end was trimmed by 6 bases and the J gene end by 7 bases; junction bases not matched to a gene: 7. The CDR3 region has the DNA TGTGCCAGCAGCGCCGGGACAGGGGGCCGACAGCCCCAGCATTTT. Translating it yields CASSAGTGGRQPQHF.